This TCR beta chain stems from a study of shared clonotypes between healthy human individuals. Study summary: Samples came from two female and three male donors aged 18 to 49.

Germline-derived CDR1 and CDR2 are ENHRY and SYGVKD. Unmatched junction bases numbered 2, after V lost 2 bases and J lost 1 base. The CDR3 length is 15 residues. This clone has more than one count but fewer than ten. Genomic DNA (from each subset) was split evenly across several immunoSEQ plates. Assay: immunoSEQ multiplex PCR; the TCRdb copy retains only in-frame clones and omits some. Of about 480,000 clones in the sample, nearly 80% are singletons; the top ten hold 9.5% to 15%. Healthy HIV-negative adults with no recent acute infections or vaccinations were recruited as donors. This rearrangement joins TRBV10-3 to TRBJ1-5, with 7 bases fitting TRBD1. The sequenced material came from PBMCs. This clonotype was obtained from a woman aged 40 to 49 in good health. Some clones in this sample may be carry-over from other donors' samples. CDR3 coding DNA: TGTGCCATCAGTGAGGGGACAGAGAGCAATCAGCCCCAGCATTTT. Protein sequence: CAISEGTESNQPQHF.